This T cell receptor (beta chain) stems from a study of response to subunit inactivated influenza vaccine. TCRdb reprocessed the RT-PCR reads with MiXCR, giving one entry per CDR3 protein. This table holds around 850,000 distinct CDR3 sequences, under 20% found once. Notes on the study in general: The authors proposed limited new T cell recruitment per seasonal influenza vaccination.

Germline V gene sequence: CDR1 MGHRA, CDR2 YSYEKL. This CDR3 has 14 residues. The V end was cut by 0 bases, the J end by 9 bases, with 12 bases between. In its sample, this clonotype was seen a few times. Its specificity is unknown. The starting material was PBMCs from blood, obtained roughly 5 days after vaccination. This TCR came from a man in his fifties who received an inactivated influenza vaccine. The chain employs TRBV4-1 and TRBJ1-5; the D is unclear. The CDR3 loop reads CASSQDVGRRPQHF. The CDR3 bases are TGCGCCAGCAGCCAAGACGTCGGGAGGAGGCCCCAGCATTTT.